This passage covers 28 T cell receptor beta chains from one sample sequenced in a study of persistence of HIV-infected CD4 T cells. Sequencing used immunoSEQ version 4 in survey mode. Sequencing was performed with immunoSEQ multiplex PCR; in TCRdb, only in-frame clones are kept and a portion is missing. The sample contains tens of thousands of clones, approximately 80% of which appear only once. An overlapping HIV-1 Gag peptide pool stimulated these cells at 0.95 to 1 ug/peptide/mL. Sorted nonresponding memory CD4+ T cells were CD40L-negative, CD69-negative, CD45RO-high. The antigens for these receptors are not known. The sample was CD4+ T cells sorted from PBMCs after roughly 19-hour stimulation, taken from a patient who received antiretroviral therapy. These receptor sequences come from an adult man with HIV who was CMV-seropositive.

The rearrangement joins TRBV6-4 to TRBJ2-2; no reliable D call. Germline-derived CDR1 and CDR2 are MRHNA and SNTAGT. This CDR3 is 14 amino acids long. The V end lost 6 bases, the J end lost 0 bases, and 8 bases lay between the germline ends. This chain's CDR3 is CASRALPNTGELFF. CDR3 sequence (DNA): TGTGCCAGCAGGGCTCTTCCGAACACCGGGGAGCTGTTTTTT.

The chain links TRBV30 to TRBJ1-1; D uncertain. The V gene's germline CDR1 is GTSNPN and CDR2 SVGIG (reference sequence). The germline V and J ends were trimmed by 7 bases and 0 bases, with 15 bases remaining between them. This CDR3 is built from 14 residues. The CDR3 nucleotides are TGTGCCTCCCGGAGTGCGGGGATGAACACTGAAGCTTTCTTT. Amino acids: CASRSAGMNTEAFF.

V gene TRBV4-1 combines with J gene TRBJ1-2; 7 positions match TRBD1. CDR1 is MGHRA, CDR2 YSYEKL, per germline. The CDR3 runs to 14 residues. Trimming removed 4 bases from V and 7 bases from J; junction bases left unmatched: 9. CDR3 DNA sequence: TGCGCCAGCAGCCCGGGAGAGGGGGCCTTTGGCTACACCTTC. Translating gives CASSPGEGAFGYTF.

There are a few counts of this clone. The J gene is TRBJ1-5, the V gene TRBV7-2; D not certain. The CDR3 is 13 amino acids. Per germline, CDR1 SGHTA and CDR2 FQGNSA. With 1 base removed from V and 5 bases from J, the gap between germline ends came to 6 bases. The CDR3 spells CASSLDFYQPQHF. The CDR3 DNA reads TGTGCCAGCAGCTTAGACTTCTATCAGCCCCAGCATTTT.

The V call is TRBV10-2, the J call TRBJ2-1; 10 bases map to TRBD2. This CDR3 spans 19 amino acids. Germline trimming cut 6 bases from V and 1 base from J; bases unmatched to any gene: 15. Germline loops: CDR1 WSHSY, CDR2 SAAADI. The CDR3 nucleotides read TGCGCCAGCAGGGCCTCTAGCGGGGGTTACGTGGTATCCTACAATGAGCAGTTCTTC. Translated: CASRASSGGYVVSYNEQFF.

CDR3 in DNA: TGTGCCAGCAGCCCCGGGAGGGGGGAGACCCAGTACTTC. Protein sequence: CASSPGRGETQYF. The J gene is TRBJ2-5, the V gene TRBV21-1; the table's D call, TRBD2, has no DNA check behind it. TRBV21-1 is a pseudogene segment. The CDR3 sequence is 13 residues long.

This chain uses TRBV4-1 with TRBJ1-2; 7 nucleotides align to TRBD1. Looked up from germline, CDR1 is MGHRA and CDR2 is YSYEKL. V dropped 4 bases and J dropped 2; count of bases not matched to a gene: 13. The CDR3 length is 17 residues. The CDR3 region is CASSRQTLQGRNYGYTF. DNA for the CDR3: TGCGCCAGCAGCCGGCAGACCCTACAGGGGAGGAACTATGGCTACACCTTC.

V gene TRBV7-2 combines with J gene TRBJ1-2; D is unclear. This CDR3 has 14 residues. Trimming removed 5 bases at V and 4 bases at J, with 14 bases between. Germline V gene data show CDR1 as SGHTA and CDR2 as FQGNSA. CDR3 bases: TGTGCCAGCAGCCCTCCAGGCTACTTCTATGGCTACACCTTC. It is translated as CASSPPGYFYGYTF.

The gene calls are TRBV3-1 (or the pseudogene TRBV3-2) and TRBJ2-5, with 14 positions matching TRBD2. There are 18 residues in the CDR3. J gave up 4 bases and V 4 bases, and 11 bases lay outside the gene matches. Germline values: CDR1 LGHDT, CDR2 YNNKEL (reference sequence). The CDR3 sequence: CASSLGLAGGKRPETQYF. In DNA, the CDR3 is TGTGCCAGCAGCCTCGGACTAGCGGGGGGAAAGAGACCAGAGACCCAGTACTTC.

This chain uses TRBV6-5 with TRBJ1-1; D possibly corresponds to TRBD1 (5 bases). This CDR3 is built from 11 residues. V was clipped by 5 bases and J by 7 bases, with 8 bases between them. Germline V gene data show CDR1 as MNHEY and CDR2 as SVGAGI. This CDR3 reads CASSNGGEAFF. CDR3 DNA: TGTGCCAGCAGTAATGGGGGTGAAGCTTTCTTT.

The CDR3 is CASSFRGIRADEQFF. DNA for the CDR3: TGTGCCAGCAGCTTCCGCGGAATTAGGGCCGATGAGCAGTTCTTC. The chain employs TRBV11-2 and TRBJ2-1; D ambiguous. This CDR3 has 15 residues. From germline, CDR1 is SGHAT and CDR2 FQNNGV. Trimming left V 3 bases short and J 8 bases short, with 17 bases between.

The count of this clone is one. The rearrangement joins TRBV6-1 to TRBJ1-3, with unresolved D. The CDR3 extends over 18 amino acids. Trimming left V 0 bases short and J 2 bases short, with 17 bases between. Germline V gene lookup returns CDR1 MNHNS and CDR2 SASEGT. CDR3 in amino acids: CASSEAPQTQRPGNTIYF. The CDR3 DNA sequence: TGTGCCAGCAGTGAAGCCCCTCAAACACAGAGACCTGGAAACACCATATATTTT.

The CDR3 protein is CASSELKANYGYTF. DNA of the CDR3: TGTGCCAGCAGTGAACTTAAGGCTAACTATGGCTACACCTTC. This sequence joins TRBV2 and TRBJ1-2, with unresolved D. Trimming took 2 bases from V and 0 from J, leaving 7 bases between them. The germline CDR1 and CDR2 sequences are SNHLY and FYNNEI. The CDR3 has 14 amino acids.

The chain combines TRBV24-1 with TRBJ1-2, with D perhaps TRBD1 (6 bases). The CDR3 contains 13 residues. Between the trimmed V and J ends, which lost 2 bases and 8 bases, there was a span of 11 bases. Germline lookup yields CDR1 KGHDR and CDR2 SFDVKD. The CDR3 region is CATSDSQGRGYTF. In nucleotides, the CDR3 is TGTGCCACCAGTGATTCCCAGGGGCGAGGCTACACCTTC.

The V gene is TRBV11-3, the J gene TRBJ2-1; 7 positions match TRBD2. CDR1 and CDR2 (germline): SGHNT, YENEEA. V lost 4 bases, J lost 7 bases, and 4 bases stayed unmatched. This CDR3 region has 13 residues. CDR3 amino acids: CASSSLAVNEQFF. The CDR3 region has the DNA TGTGCCAGCAGCTCTCTAGCGGTTAATGAGCAGTTCTTC.

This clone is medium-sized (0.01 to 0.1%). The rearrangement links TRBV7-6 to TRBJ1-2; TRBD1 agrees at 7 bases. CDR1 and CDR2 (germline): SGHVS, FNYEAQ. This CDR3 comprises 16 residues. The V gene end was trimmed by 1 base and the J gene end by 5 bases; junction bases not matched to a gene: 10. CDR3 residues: CASSLVPGQSTYGYTF. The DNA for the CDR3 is TGTGCCAGCAGCTTAGTCCCGGGACAGAGTACATATGGCTACACCTTC. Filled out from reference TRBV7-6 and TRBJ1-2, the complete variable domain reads GAGVSQSPRYKVTKRGQDVALRCDPISGHVSLYWYRQALGQGPEFLTYFNYEAQQDKSGLPNDRFSAERPEGSISTLTIQRTEQRDSAMYRCASSLVPGQSTYGYTFGSGTRLTVV.

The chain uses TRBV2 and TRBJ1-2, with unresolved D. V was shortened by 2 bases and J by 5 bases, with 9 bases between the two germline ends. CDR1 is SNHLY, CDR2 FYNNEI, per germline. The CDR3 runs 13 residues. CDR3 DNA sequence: TGTGCCAGCAGTGAAACTGGCGCGTATGGCTACACCTTC. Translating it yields CASSETGAYGYTF.

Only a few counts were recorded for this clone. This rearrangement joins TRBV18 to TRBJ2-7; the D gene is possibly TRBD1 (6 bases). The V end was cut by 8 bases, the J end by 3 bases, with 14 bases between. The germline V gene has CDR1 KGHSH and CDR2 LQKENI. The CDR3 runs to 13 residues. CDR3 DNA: TGTGCCAGCACAACGGGACAAGACTACGAGCAGTACTTC. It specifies CASTTGQDYEQYF.

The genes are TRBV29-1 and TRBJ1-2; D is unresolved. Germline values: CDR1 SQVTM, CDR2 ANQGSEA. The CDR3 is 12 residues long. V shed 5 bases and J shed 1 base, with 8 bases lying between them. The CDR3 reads CSVNEFNYGYTF. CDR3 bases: TGCAGCGTTAACGAGTTTAACTATGGCTACACCTTC.

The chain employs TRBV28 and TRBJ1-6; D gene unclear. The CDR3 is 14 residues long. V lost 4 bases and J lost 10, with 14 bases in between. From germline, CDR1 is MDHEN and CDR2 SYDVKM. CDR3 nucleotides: TGTGCCAGCAGTTATTTAGAGGGAAACTCACCCCTCCACTTT. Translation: CASSYLEGNSPLHF.

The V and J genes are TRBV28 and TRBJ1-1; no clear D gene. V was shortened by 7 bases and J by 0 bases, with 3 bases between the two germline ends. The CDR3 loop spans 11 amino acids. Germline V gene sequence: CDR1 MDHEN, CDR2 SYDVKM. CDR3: CASTLNTEAFF. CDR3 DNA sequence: TGTGCCAGCACGCTGAACACTGAAGCTTTCTTT.

CDR3 protein: CASSQEGAANYGYTF. CDR3 in DNA: TGTGCCAGCAGCCAAGAAGGGGCAGCGAACTATGGCTACACCTTC. The chain combines TRBV4-2 with TRBJ1-2; weak D call: TRBD1 (5 bases). The ends were cut back, 0 bases at V and 2 bases at J, with 10 bases in the middle. The length of the CDR3 is 15 residues. Germline lookup yields CDR1 LGHNA and CDR2 YNFKEQ.

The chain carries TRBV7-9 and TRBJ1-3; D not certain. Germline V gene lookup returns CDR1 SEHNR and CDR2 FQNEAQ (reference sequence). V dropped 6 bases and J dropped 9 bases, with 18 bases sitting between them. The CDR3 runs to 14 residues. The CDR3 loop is CASSQAFGGGTIYF. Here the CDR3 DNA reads TGTGCCAGCAGTCAGGCCTTCGGAGGAGGCACCATATATTTT. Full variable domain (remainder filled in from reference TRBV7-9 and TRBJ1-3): DTGVSQNPRHKITKRGQNVTFRCDPISEHNRLYWYRQTLGQGPEFLTYFQNEAQLEKSRLLSDRFSAERPKGSFSTLEIQRTEQGDSAMYLCASSQAFGGGTIYFGEGSWLTVV.

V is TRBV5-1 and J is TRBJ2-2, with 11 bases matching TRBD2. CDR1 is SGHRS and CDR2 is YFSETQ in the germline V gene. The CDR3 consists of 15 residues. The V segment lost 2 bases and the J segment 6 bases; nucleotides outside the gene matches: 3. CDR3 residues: CASSFDSGRAGELFF. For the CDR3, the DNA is TGCGCCAGCAGCTTCGATAGCGGGAGGGCCGGGGAGCTGTTTTTT.

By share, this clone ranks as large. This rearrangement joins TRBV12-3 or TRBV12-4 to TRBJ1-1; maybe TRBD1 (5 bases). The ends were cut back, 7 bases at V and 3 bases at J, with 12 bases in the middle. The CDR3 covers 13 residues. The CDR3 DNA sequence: TGTGCCAGCACAGTAGGGGTCTACACTGAAGCTTTCTTT. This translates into CASTVGVYTEAFF.

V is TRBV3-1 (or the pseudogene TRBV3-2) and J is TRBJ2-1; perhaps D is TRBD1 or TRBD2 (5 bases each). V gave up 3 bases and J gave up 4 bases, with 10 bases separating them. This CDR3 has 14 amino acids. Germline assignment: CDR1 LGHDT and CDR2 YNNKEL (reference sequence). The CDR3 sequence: CASSHRGLYNEQFF. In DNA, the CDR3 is TGTGCCAGCAGCCATCGGGGCCTTTACAATGAGCAGTTCTTC.

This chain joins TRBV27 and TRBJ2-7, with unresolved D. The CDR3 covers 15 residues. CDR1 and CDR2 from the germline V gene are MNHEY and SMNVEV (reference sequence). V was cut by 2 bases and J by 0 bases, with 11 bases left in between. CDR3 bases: TGTGCCAGCAGTTTACCCGGCAGAAGCTCCTACGAGCAGTACTTC. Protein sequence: CASSLPGRSSYEQYF.

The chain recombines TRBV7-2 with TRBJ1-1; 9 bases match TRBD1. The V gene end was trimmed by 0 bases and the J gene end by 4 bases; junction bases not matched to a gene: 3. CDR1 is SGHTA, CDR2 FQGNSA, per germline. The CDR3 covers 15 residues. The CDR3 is CASSLAGTGSTEAFF. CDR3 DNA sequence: TGTGCCAGCAGCTTAGCGGGGACAGGGTCCACTGAAGCTTTCTTT.